The 27 T cell receptor beta chains below were found in one sample sequenced in a study of blood T cell repertoires in COVID-19. Generated by immunoSEQ multiplex PCR, the TCRdb table keeps only in-frame clones and is missing some. The sample records under 300,000 clones, 70% to 90% being singletons. Sequencing used peripheral blood. These receptors all come from a woman aged 70-85 years with acute or convalescent COVID-19.

This chain connects TRBV7-2 to TRBJ1-6; unclear D gene. Trimming pared 2 bases from V and 10 bases from J, leaving 15 bases between. This CDR3 contains 15 residues. In germline, CDR1 is SGHTA, CDR2 FQGNSA. CDR3 in DNA: TGTGCCAGCAGCTTATCGCAACCGAGATCCTCACCCCTCCACTTT. It translates to CASSLSQPRSSPLHF.

This chain links TRBV5-5 with TRBJ2-5; 10 bases are a match to TRBD2. V lost 0 bases and J lost 2; bases outside the gene matches: 4. This CDR3 comprises 16 residues. Germline V gives CDR1 SGHKS, CDR2 YYEKEE (reference sequence). The DNA of the CDR3 is TGTGCCAGCAGCTTGGGTAGAGCGGGGGGGCAAGAGACCCAGTACTTC. The encoded protein is CASSLGRAGGQETQYF.

The chain uses TRBV28 and TRBJ1-2, with 7 bases that match TRBD1. The V segment lost 6 bases and the J segment 4 bases; nucleotides outside the gene matches: 11. CDR3 length: 15 amino acids. Germline V CDR1 and CDR2: MDHEN, SYDVKM. The CDR3 DNA sequence: TGTGCCAGCAGGCTGGCTATCCGGGACAGCTATGGCTACACCTTC. Amino acid sequence: CASRLAIRDSYGYTF.

The CDR3 here is CASSLQGTDTQYF. CDR3 nucleotides: TGTGCCAGCAGCTTACAGGGGACAGATACGCAGTATTTT. The V call is TRBV11-1, the J call TRBJ2-3; possible D gene TRBD1, 6 bases. CDR3 length: 13 residues. Germline V gene sequence: CDR1 SGHAT, CDR2 FQDESV (reference sequence). V was pared by 2 bases and J by 3 bases, with 6 bases between.

V usage is TRBV3-1 (or the pseudogene TRBV3-2) and J usage is TRBJ1-2, with D hard to call. Trimming left V 2 bases short and J 8 bases short, with 18 bases between. The CDR3 extends over 15 amino acids. Per germline, CDR1 LGHDT and CDR2 YNNKEL (reference sequence). CDR3 protein: CASSQQYPAAGGYTF. The CDR3 nucleotides read TGTGCCAGCAGCCAACAATACCCCGCCGCCGGGGGCTACACCTTC.

The rearrangement links TRBV13 to TRBJ1-3; no clear D gene. The CDR3 contains 12 residues. CDR1 PRHDT and CDR2 FYEKMQ come from the germline V gene (reference sequence). V was cut by 0 bases and J by 11 bases, with 8 bases left in between. The CDR3 spells CASSLGGRSIYF. CDR3 bases: TGTGCCAGCAGCTTAGGGGGGAGGTCCATATATTTT.

This rearrangement joins TRBV15 to TRBJ2-5; D unclear. This CDR3 is 16 amino acids long. Germline CDR1 is LNHNV and CDR2 is YYDKDF (reference sequence). The ends were cut back, 8 bases at V and 3 bases at J, with 22 bases in the middle. For the CDR3, the DNA is TGTGCCACCGCGTCCCCCCCAAAGAACAGAGAAGAGACCCAGTACTTC. As protein: CATASPPKNREETQYF. Variable domain in full (rest from reference TRBV15 and TRBJ2-5): DAMVIQNPRYQVTQFGKPVTLSCSQTLNHNVMYWYQQKSSQAPKLLFHYYDKDFNNEADTPDNFQSRRPNTSFCFLDIRSPGLGDTAMYLCATASPPKNREETQYFGPGTRLLVL.

V and J are TRBV11-3 and TRBJ2-2; D perhaps matches TRBD1 (5 bases). Germline assignment: CDR1 SGHNT and CDR2 YENEEA. Trimming removed 2 bases from V and 4 bases from J, with 5 bases in between. This CDR3 comprises 13 residues. In DNA, the CDR3 is TGTGCCAGCAGCTTACAGGGCACCGGGGAGCTGTTTTTT. Encoded protein: CASSLQGTGELFF.

This chain connects TRBV3-1 (or the pseudogene TRBV3-2) to TRBJ1-2; D is unclear. Deletions cut 0 bases from V and 4 bases from J, with 6 bases between. The CDR3 length is 13 residues. Germline V lookup: CDR1 LGHDT, CDR2 YNNKEL (reference sequence). The CDR3 DNA follows: TGTGCCAGCAGCCAAGATTGGGCCTATGGCTACACCTTC. This encodes CASSQDWAYGYTF.

This rearrangement joins TRBV6-5 to TRBJ1-1; 7 bases agree with TRBD1. CDR1 is MNHEY and CDR2 is SVGAGI in the germline V gene. The junction had 6 bases not matched to a gene; V was cut back by 2 bases and J by 3 bases. The CDR3 has 15 amino acids. The CDR3 DNA reads as TGTGCCAGCAGTTACGTAGGGGACAGAGACACTGAAGCTTTCTTT. This gives the protein CASSYVGDRDTEAFF.

V gene TRBV14 combines with J gene TRBJ1-2; D is undetermined. The CDR3 is 13 residues long. Germline V gene lookup returns CDR1 SGHDN and CDR2 FVKESK. Trimming removed 1 base from V and 2 bases from J, with 5 bases in between. DNA of the CDR3: TGTGCCAGCAGCCAAGTTACAAACTATGGCTACACCTTC. Its translation: CASSQVTNYGYTF.

This clone was found once. The chain has TRBV2 and TRBJ2-1; tentatively, D is TRBD2 (7 bases). With 6 bases removed from V and 6 bases from J, the gap between germline ends came to 18 bases. This CDR3 has 15 residues. The germline V gene has CDR1 SNHLY and CDR2 FYNNEI. CDR3 sequence (DNA): TGTGCCAGCAGGGGAGGGGGGACTCAAGGCAATGAGCAGTTCTTC. It encodes CASRGGGTQGNEQFF.

V gene TRBV27 combines with J gene TRBJ2-7; 7 bases fit TRBD1. Germline V gene data show CDR1 as MNHEY and CDR2 as SMNVEV (reference sequence). This CDR3 has 13 residues. V lost 5 bases and J lost 6; bases outside the gene matches: 7. The CDR3 region has the DNA TGTGCCAGCAGTACGCCTTCAGGGGGCGAGCAGTACTTC. Its protein product is CASSTPSGGEQYF.

The CDR3 bases are TGTGCCAGCAGCTTCTCCCAGGGGGCGCGGTACGAGCAGTACTTC. Protein: CASSFSQGARYEQYF. This chain uses TRBV11-2 with TRBJ2-7, with 8 bases lining up with TRBD1. CDR1 and CDR2 (germline): SGHAT, FQNNGV. There are 15 residues in the CDR3. After removal of 3 bases from V and 4 bases from J, the junction contained 8 bases not matched to a gene. The full variable domain, completed using reference TRBV11-2 and TRBJ2-7, is EAGVAQSPRYKIIEKRQSVAFWCNPISGHATLYWYQQILGQGPKLLIQFQNNGVVDDSQLPKDRFSAERLKGVDSTLKIQPAKLEDSAVYLCASSFSQGARYEQYFGPGTRLTVT.

This clone was observed a single time. The chain employs TRBV13 and TRBJ2-5; D remains ambiguous. CDR3 length equals 14 residues. V was pared by 2 bases and J by 2 bases, with 9 bases between. CDR1 and CDR2 (germline): PRHDT, FYEKMQ (reference sequence). The CDR3 region is CASSLKNIQETQYF. CDR3 coding DNA: TGTGCCAGCAGCTTAAAAAACATACAAGAGACCCAGTACTTC.

This clone has only a few counts. The chain combines TRBV19 with TRBJ1-2; D not resolved. The CDR3 has 11 residues. Germline V gene data show CDR1 as LNHDA and CDR2 as SQIVND (reference sequence). Between the trimmed V and J ends, which lost 6 bases and 4 bases, there was a span of 6 bases. The CDR3 loop is CASRGVYGYTF. CDR3 coding DNA: TGTGCCAGTAGGGGAGTCTATGGCTACACCTTC.

The chain links TRBV2 to TRBJ1-2, with TRBD1 identical over 9 bases. The trim removed 6 bases at V and 8 bases at J, leaving 7 bases unmatched. The germline CDR1 and CDR2 sequences are SNHLY and FYNNEI. The CDR3 has 13 residues. The DNA of the CDR3 is TGTGCCAGCAGATTTACAGGGGGCGAAGGCTACACCTTC. Translation: CASRFTGGEGYTF.

The chain recombines TRBV5-1 with TRBJ1-5; D gene ambiguous. Germline assignment: CDR1 SGHRS and CDR2 YFSETQ. CDR3 length: 15 amino acids. Trimming took 4 bases from V and 2 from J, leaving 13 bases between them. CDR3 DNA: TGCGCCAGCAGCCCGGACTGGGGAGGCAATCAGCCCCAGCATTTT. Translating gives CASSPDWGGNQPQHF.

The genes are TRBV7-9 and TRBJ2-7, with D tentatively TRBD2 (6 bases). CDR1 is SEHNR, CDR2 FQNEAQ, per germline (reference sequence). Trimming stripped 5 bases from V and 2 bases from J, with 16 bases between. This CDR3 region has 15 residues. CDR3 bases: TGTGCCAGCAGCCGCGTCGGGGCGGGAACCTACGAGCAGTACTTC. This codes for CASSRVGAGTYEQYF. Filled out from reference TRBV7-9 and TRBJ2-7, the complete variable domain reads DTGVSQNPRHKITKRGQNVTFRCDPISEHNRLYWYRQTLGQGPEFLTYFQNEAQLEKSRLLSDRFSAERPKGSFSTLEIQRTEQGDSAMYLCASSRVGAGTYEQYFGPGTRLTVT.

This chain uses TRBV10-3 with TRBJ1-1; weak D call: TRBD1 (5 bases). This CDR3 spans 13 amino acids. V was clipped by 6 bases and J by 2 bases, with 10 bases between them. The germline V gene has CDR1 ENHRY and CDR2 SYGVKD. The CDR3 sequence is CAISQTVNTEAFF. CDR3 DNA sequence: TGTGCCATCAGCCAGACAGTTAACACTGAAGCTTTCTTT.

The chain has TRBV7-9 and TRBJ1-4; tentative D call: TRBD1 (6 bases). The CDR3 length is 13 residues. Trimming removed 7 bases at V and 2 bases at J, with 8 bases between. Germline V gene lookup returns CDR1 SEHNR and CDR2 FQNEAQ (reference sequence). The CDR3: CASMRGTNEKLFF. CDR3 DNA sequence: TGTGCCAGCATGAGGGGGACTAATGAAAAACTGTTTTTT.

The chain uses TRBV13 and TRBJ1-1; the D is unclear. Germline-derived CDR1 and CDR2 are PRHDT and FYEKMQ (reference sequence). The CDR3 is 14 amino acids. Trimming removed 2 bases at V and 4 bases at J, with 11 bases between. This CDR3 reads CASSLLREGTEAFF. In nucleotides, the CDR3 is TGTGCCAGCAGCTTATTAAGGGAGGGCACTGAAGCTTTCTTT.

The chain couples TRBV5-1 to TRBJ1-1, with TRBD1 matching 7 bases. The germline V gene encodes CDR1 SGHRS and CDR2 YFSETQ. V lost 4 bases and J lost 6; bases outside the gene matches: 9. This CDR3 is built from 14 residues. CDR3: CASSPRDSSSEAFF. The CDR3 DNA is TGCGCCAGCAGCCCCCGGGACAGTTCCTCTGAAGCTTTCTTT.

V and J are TRBV6-5 and TRBJ1-1; D perhaps matches TRBD1 (5 bases). There are 13 residues in the CDR3. The germline CDR1 and CDR2 sequences are MNHEY and SVGAGI. V was shortened by 4 bases and J by 2 bases, with 8 bases between the two germline ends. CDR3 region: CASSFQGNTEAFF. The CDR3 nucleotides read TGTGCCAGCAGTTTTCAGGGAAACACTGAAGCTTTCTTT.

The V call is TRBV2, the J call TRBJ1-6, with D unresolved. V lost 6 bases and J 10 bases, leaving 7 bases between the germline ends. From germline, CDR1 is SNHLY and CDR2 FYNNEI. This CDR3 region has 11 residues. In DNA, the CDR3 is TGTGCCAGCAGAGTAGAATCACCCCTCCACTTT. It encodes CASRVESPLHF.

The gene calls are TRBV12-3 or TRBV12-4 and TRBJ2-7; perhaps TRBD1 as D (5 bases). V was cut by 2 bases and J by 2 bases, with 7 bases left in between. This CDR3 is built from 13 residues. CDR3 amino acids: CASSLRQPYEQYF. The CDR3 coding sequence is TGTGCCAGCAGTTTACGACAGCCCTACGAGCAGTACTTC.

In the case of this clone: This same CDR3 is encoded by further DNA sequences in the sample. The chain is built from TRBV5-4 and TRBJ1-3, with a possible D match to TRBD1 (5 bases). CDR1 is SGHNT, CDR2 YYREEE, per germline (reference sequence). CDR3 length: 13 amino acids. V was cut by 2 bases and J by 3 bases, with 6 bases left in between. CDR3 amino acids: CASSLTGGNTIYF. The CDR3 bases are TGTGCCAGCAGCTTAACAGGTGGAAACACCATATATTTT.